Below are 30 T cell receptor beta chains sequenced from a single sample in a study of blood T cell repertoires in COVID-19. The table came from immunoSEQ multiplex PCR; TCRdb's copy has only in-frame clones and leaves some out. This sample yields around 200,000 clones, of which 85% to 90% are seen a single time; 15% to 20% belongs to the top ten. Sequenced input: peripheral blood. Source of these receptors: a person aged 70 to 80 with COVID-19, enrolled during active disease.

J is TRBJ2-7 and V is TRBV11-2, with D maybe TRBD1 (5 bases). Trimming stripped 2 bases from V and 12 bases from J, with 11 bases between. Germline CDR1 and CDR2: SGHAT and FQNNGV. The CDR3 length is 11 residues. The CDR3 DNA follows: TGTGCCAGCAGCTTATATGGGGCGGTGTACTTC. Its translation: CASSLYGAVYF.

This chain connects TRBV5-1 to TRBJ2-7; a possible D gene is TRBD1 (6 bases). The length of the CDR3 is 14 residues. Germline V gene sequence: CDR1 SGHRS, CDR2 YFSETQ. With 0 bases removed from V and 4 bases from J, the gap between germline ends came to 11 bases. The CDR3 DNA follows: TGCGCCAGCAGCTTGGACAGGGCCGAGTACGAGCAGTACTTC. This translates into CASSLDRAEYEQYF.

The chain uses TRBV11-2 and TRBJ2-5; tentatively, D is TRBD1 (5 bases). Germline CDR1 SGHAT, CDR2 FQNNGV. The CDR3 contains 12 residues. The V gene lost 6 bases and the J gene lost 5 bases, with 10 bases spanning the gap. CDR3 loop: CASRGRDETQYF. Here the CDR3 DNA reads TGTGCCAGCAGGGGCAGGGATGAGACCCAGTACTTC.

The sample holds one count of this clone. This chain links TRBV28 with TRBJ2-7; 8 nucleotides match TRBD1. Germline V gives CDR1 MDHEN, CDR2 SYDVKM. Trimming at V came to 6 bases and at J to 5 bases, leaving 6 bases not matched to a gene. The CDR3 is made up of 13 amino acids. The CDR3 protein is CASSPPGQDEQYF. Here the CDR3 DNA reads TGTGCCAGCAGCCCCCCGGGACAGGACGAGCAGTACTTC.

The chain uses TRBV5-6 and TRBJ1-6; TRBD1 is a possible D gene (5 bases). Per the germline V gene, CDR1 is SGHDT and CDR2 is YYEEEE. V was cut by 0 bases and J by 7 bases, with 5 bases left in between. This CDR3 spans 13 amino acids. CDR3 bases: TGTGCCAGCAGCTTGGCAGGGAATTCACCCCTCCACTTT. Amino acids: CASSLAGNSPLHF.

The rearrangement links TRBV5-1 to TRBJ2-3; D gene uncertain. Between the trimmed V and J ends, which lost 4 bases and 1 base, there was a span of 7 bases. The CDR3 totals 13 residues. The germline CDR1 and CDR2 sequences are SGHRS and YFSETQ. CDR3 protein: CASSPSGTDTQYF. In DNA form, the CDR3 reads TGCGCCAGCAGCCCGAGCGGCACAGATACGCAGTATTTT.

The rearrangement uses TRBV28 and TRBJ2-1; 7 bases agree with TRBD1. Germline V gene lookup returns CDR1 MDHEN and CDR2 SYDVKM. J was trimmed by 0 bases and V by 10 bases; bases with no gene match: 6. This CDR3 region has 14 residues. DNA of the CDR3: TGTGCCACCGAGGGACAGCTCTCCTACAATGAGCAGTTCTTC. Translated, it gives CATEGQLSYNEQFF.

V gene TRBV24-1 combines with J gene TRBJ1-1, with TRBD1 matching 7 bases. The V gene end was trimmed by 10 bases and the J gene end by 1 base; junction bases not matched to a gene: 5. The CDR3 runs 13 residues. Germline V CDR1 and CDR2: KGHDR, SFDVKD. The CDR3 nucleotides read TGTGCCACGGACAGGACAGGGAACACTGAAGCTTTCTTT. Protein: CATDRTGNTEAFF.

The V gene is TRBV6-6, the J gene TRBJ1-6; TRBD1 agrees at 9 bases. The CDR3 runs to 15 residues. The V segment lost 6 bases and the J segment 7 bases; nucleotides outside the gene matches: 7. The germline V gene has CDR1 MNHNY and CDR2 SVGAGI (reference sequence). CDR3 sequence reads: CASSLQGAANSPLHF. CDR3 DNA sequence: TGTGCCAGCAGCTTACAGGGGGCTGCGAATTCACCCCTCCACTTT.

The rearrangement uses TRBV3-1 (or the pseudogene TRBV3-2) and TRBJ1-1; TRBD1 might be the D (6 bases). The CDR3 has 17 residues. Germline V lookup: CDR1 LGHDT, CDR2 YNNKEL (reference sequence). The ends were cut back, 2 bases at V and 8 bases at J, with 24 bases in the middle. As DNA, the CDR3 is TGTGCCAGCAGCCAAACTGGCCTACAGGGAATGGGAAGAGAAGCTTTCTTT. Its translation is CASSQTGLQGMGREAFF.

The rearrangement uses TRBV27 and TRBJ1-5; possible D gene TRBD1, 6 bases. Trimming took off 5 bases at V and 9 bases at J, with 14 bases between the two ends. The germline V gene encodes CDR1 MNHEY and CDR2 SMNVEV (reference sequence). The length of the CDR3 is 13 residues. Here the CDR3 DNA reads TGTGCCAGCAGTACTACAGGGTTTGGGCCCCAGCATTTT. Amino acid sequence: CASSTTGFGPQHF.

The chain recombines TRBV11-2 with TRBJ2-3; D remains unclear. Deletions cut 2 bases from V and 4 bases from J, with 10 bases between. In germline, CDR1 is SGHAT, CDR2 FQNNGV. The CDR3 runs to 14 residues. The CDR3 here is CASSLQVRPDTQYF. For the CDR3, the DNA is TGTGCCAGCAGCTTACAGGTACGGCCAGATACGCAGTATTTT. The full variable domain, completed using reference TRBV11-2 and TRBJ2-3, is EAGVAQSPRYKIIEKRQSVAFWCNPISGHATLYWYQQILGQGPKLLIQFQNNGVVDDSQLPKDRFSAERLKGVDSTLKIQPAKLEDSAVYLCASSLQVRPDTQYFGPGTRLTVL.

The rearrangement links TRBV15 to TRBJ2-3; 7 nucleotides line up with TRBD2. The CDR3 consists of 14 residues. Germline V gives CDR1 LNHNV, CDR2 YYDKDF (reference sequence). V shed 6 bases, J shed 4 bases, and the junction held 7 bases outside the gene matches. CDR3 bases: TGTGCCACCAGTGGGGGGGGGTTCGCAGATACGCAGTATTTT. Protein sequence: CATSGGGFADTQYF.

The gene calls are TRBV28 and TRBJ1-5; perhaps TRBD1 as D (6 bases). The ends were cut back, 1 base at V and 1 base at J, with 14 bases in the middle. The CDR3 runs to 17 residues. From germline, CDR1 is MDHEN and CDR2 SYDVKM. CDR3: CASSLLQGLGSNQPQHF. The CDR3 DNA sequence: TGTGCCAGCAGTTTATTACAGGGCCTAGGGAGCAATCAGCCCCAGCATTTT.

This clone was detected once. The chain couples TRBV3-1 (or the pseudogene TRBV3-2) to TRBJ2-7, with D tentatively TRBD2 (6 bases). Per germline, CDR1 LGHDT and CDR2 YNNKEL (reference sequence). The length of the CDR3 is 15 residues. Trimming took off 4 bases at V and 7 bases at J, with 20 bases between the two ends. The CDR3 DNA reads TGTGCCAGCAGCCGGGGGGTAGCGGCCTTAGGGGAGCAGTACTTC. Translating gives CASSRGVAALGEQYF.

This chain connects TRBV28 to TRBJ1-2, with D possibly matching TRBD1 (6 bases). V was shortened by 1 base and J by 4 bases, with 19 bases between the two germline ends. The CDR3 contains 17 residues. Germline V gives CDR1 MDHEN, CDR2 SYDVKM. DNA of the CDR3: TGTGCCAGCAGTTTATCAGGGACGTTAGGGGGAATCTATGGCTACACCTTC. Translation: CASSLSGTLGGIYGYTF.

This chain joins TRBV15 and TRBJ1-5; D is unresolved. The V gene lost 0 bases and the J gene lost 7 bases, with 7 bases spanning the gap. Germline lookup yields CDR1 LNHNV and CDR2 YYDKDF (reference sequence). The length of the CDR3 is 13 residues. This chain's CDR3 is CATSRDYEQPQHF. The CDR3 DNA is TGTGCCACCAGCAGAGATTACGAGCAGCCCCAGCATTTT. The full variable domain, with the rest looked up from reference TRBV15 and TRBJ1-5, is DAMVIQNPRYQVTQFGKPVTLSCSQTLNHNVMYWYQQKSSQAPKLLFHYYDKDFNNEADTPDNFQSRRPNTSFCFLDIRSPGLGDTAMYLCATSRDYEQPQHFGDGTRLSIL.

This clone was picked up one time. The chain couples TRBV4-3 to TRBJ2-5, with D unresolved. Trimming pared 0 bases from V and 2 bases from J, leaving 4 bases between. Germline V gives CDR1 LGHNA, CDR2 YSLEER. The CDR3 length is 13 residues. The CDR3 DNA reads TGCGCCAGCAGCCAAGATAGACAAGAGACCCAGTACTTC. Translated: CASSQDRQETQYF.

The chain recombines TRBV28 with TRBJ1-2; D is perhaps TRBD1 (5 bases). The CDR3 is made up of 13 amino acids. Germline V gene lookup returns CDR1 MDHEN and CDR2 SYDVKM. Trimming shortened V by 7 bases and J by 3 bases, and 12 bases separated the two germline ends. Here the CDR3 reads CASTRDSYYGYTF. The CDR3 DNA reads TGTGCCAGCACCAGAGACAGTTACTATGGCTACACCTTC.

This clone was seen only once. This chain links TRBV12-3 or TRBV12-4 with TRBJ1-2; no reliable D call. V gave up 3 bases and J gave up 2 bases, with 7 bases separating them. There are 13 residues in the CDR3. CDR3 loop: CASSFSENYGYTF. The CDR3 DNA follows: TGTGCCAGCAGTTTCTCGGAGAACTATGGCTACACCTTC.

The chain employs TRBV7-2 and TRBJ2-2; TRBD2 agrees at 10 bases. This CDR3 has 14 amino acids. In germline, CDR1 is SGHTA, CDR2 FQGNSA. Trimming at V came to 5 bases and at J to 9 bases, leaving 6 bases not matched to a gene. The CDR3 coding sequence is TGTGCCAGCAGCGCGGGACTAGCGATTAGGGAGCTGTTTTTT. It codes for CASSAGLAIRELFF.

The chain uses TRBV7-9 and TRBJ2-1; TRBD2 is a possible D gene (6 bases). The germline V gene has CDR1 SEHNR and CDR2 FQNEAQ (reference sequence). Deletions cut 3 bases from V and 7 bases from J, with 7 bases between. This CDR3 is built from 12 residues. The CDR3 sequence: CASSFAGNEQFF. CDR3 DNA: TGTGCCAGCAGCTTCGCGGGAAATGAGCAGTTCTTC.

The rearrangement uses TRBV7-9 and TRBJ1-2; the match to TRBD1 covers 7 bases. V lost 6 bases, J lost 4 bases, and 5 bases stayed unmatched. The CDR3 loop spans 13 amino acids. The germline V gene encodes CDR1 SEHNR and CDR2 FQNEAQ (reference sequence). CDR3 in amino acids: CASSRTGAYGYTF. The CDR3 DNA sequence: TGTGCCAGCAGTCGAACAGGGGCCTATGGCTACACCTTC. Looking up the rest from reference TRBV7-9 and TRBJ1-2 gives the full variable domain: DTGVSQNPRHKITKRGQNVTFRCDPISEHNRLYWYRQTLGQGPEFLTYFQNEAQLEKSRLLSDRFSAERPKGSFSTLEIQRTEQGDSAMYLCASSRTGAYGYTFGSGTRLTVV.

The gene calls are TRBV24-1 and TRBJ2-1, with 7 nucleotides matching TRBD2. Germline CDR1 reads KGHDR; CDR2 reads SFDVKD. The CDR3 totals 16 residues. The V and J ends lost 6 bases and 1 base, in that order; junction bases with no gene match: 8. The CDR3 loop reads CATSLYSGGSYNEQFF. The DNA of the CDR3 is TGTGCCACCAGTTTGTATTCGGGGGGTTCCTACAATGAGCAGTTCTTC.

The chain joins TRBV28 to TRBJ1-2, with TRBD1 identical over 8 bases. With V trimmed by 6 bases and J by 10 bases, 7 bases remained unmatched. Germline loops: CDR1 MDHEN, CDR2 SYDVKM. CDR3 length: 12 amino acids. For the CDR3, the DNA is TGTGCCAGCAGCTTTAGACAGGGGCCCTACACCTTC. Its translation: CASSFRQGPYTF.

V and J are TRBV5-6 and TRBJ2-2; 11 bases map to TRBD1. The CDR3 is 15 residues long. From germline, CDR1 is SGHDT and CDR2 YYEEEE. Unmatched junction bases numbered 5, after V lost 3 bases and J lost 7 bases. DNA for the CDR3: TGTGCCAGCAGCTCGGACAGGGGGCGACACGGGGAGCTGTTTTTT. Its translation is CASSSDRGRHGELFF.

The chain joins TRBV21-1 to TRBJ1-3; the table's D gene call, TRBD1, was not cross checked with the DNA. TRBV21-1 is shown as a pseudogene. CDR3 length equals 20 residues. The CDR3 reads CASSKEGAGTVTFSGNTIYF. CDR3 sequence (DNA): TGTGCCAGCAGCAAAGAGGGAGCCGGGACAGTCACTTTCTCTGGAAACACCATATATTTT.

V gene TRBV5-1 combines with J gene TRBJ1-3; D possibly corresponds to TRBD1 (6 bases). The CDR3 spans 16 residues. With 3 bases removed from V and 0 bases from J, the gap between germline ends came to 13 bases. CDR1 is SGHRS, CDR2 YFSETQ, per germline. CDR3 coding DNA: TGCGCCAGCAGCTCCGACAGGACCGACTCTGGAAACACCATATATTTT. Its translation is CASSSDRTDSGNTIYF.

This chain uses TRBV7-3 with TRBJ2-6; D might be TRBD1 (5 bases). This CDR3 is built from 14 residues. Per the germline V gene, CDR1 is SGHTA and CDR2 is FQGTGA. The V and J ends lost 6 bases and 4 bases respectively, with 10 bases between them. As DNA, the CDR3 is TGTGCCAGCAGGCCAGGGTCCGGGGCCAACGTCCTGACTTTC. It specifies CASRPGSGANVLTF. The whole variable domain, filled in from reference TRBV7-3 and TRBJ2-6, reads GAGVSQTPSNKVTEKGKYVELRCDPISGHTALYWYRQSLGQGPEFLIYFQGTGAADDSGLPNDRFFAVRPEGSVSTLKIQRTERGDSAVYLCASRPGSGANVLTFGAGSRLTVL.

The rearrangement joins TRBV6-6 to TRBJ1-2; D is possibly TRBD1 (6 bases). Germline V gives CDR1 MNHNY, CDR2 SVGAGI (reference sequence). CDR3 length equals 15 residues. V was trimmed by 7 bases and J by 0 bases, leaving 15 bases between them. The CDR3 loop reads CASIRAPGANYGYTF. The CDR3 coding sequence is TGTGCCAGCATTAGGGCCCCAGGGGCTAACTATGGCTACACCTTC.